The sequence of this T cell receptor (beta chain) was determined in a study of breast tumors, draining lymph nodes, adjacent tissues. Samples came from axillary lymph nodes draining the breast cancer. Notes on the study in general: Tumor and nontumor repertoires were significantly more similar in luminal-like than in basal-like breast cancer. Tumor T cell lymph node origin was a supported hypothesis, not proven. The data were judged consistent with most tumor T cells coming from lymph node and expanding in tumor.

V lost 3 bases and J lost 7; bases outside the gene matches: 20. Germline V gene sequence: CDR1 WSHSY, CDR2 SAAADI. The CDR3 totals 18 residues. TCRdb recomputed calls from the multiplex PCR reads with MiXCR, one row per CDR3 protein. The sample lists approximately 190,000 distinct CDR3 sequences; approximately 31% were seen once. The table lists this clonotype with many counts. Antigen: not known. The source material was axillary lymph node tissue. The chain links TRBV10-2 to TRBJ2-7; 8 positions match TRBD1. This receptor was taken from a female donor with breast cancer. Some clones in this sample may be carry-over from other donors' samples. The CDR3 loop is CASSDRPGQGEAFLEQYF. In DNA, the CDR3 is TGCGCCAGCAGTGACCGACCCGGACAGGGCGAAGCTTTTCTTGAGCAGTACTTC.